This TCR beta chain was documented in a study of neurological immune-mediated disorders. Over 180 million TCR-beta sequences (from 15-18 subjects) were yielded by each sequencing run. TCRdb recomputed calls from the 5' RACE reads with MiXCR, one row per CDR3 protein. The data contain some 50,000 distinct CDR3 sequences, over 15% of them seen just once; the ten biggest clones take up approximately 4%. Findings and caveats of the study: No sharing of CDR3 amino acid sequences was observed among expanded clones across subjects, suggesting private repertoires in all groups.

At least ten counts were recorded for this clonotype. Its antigen is not identified. The specimen sequenced was PBMCs. This sequence was found in a man aged 55 to 70 in good health.

CDR3 residues: CSAGSGNAPPHNEQFF. Written as DNA, the CDR3 is TGCAGTGCTGGTAGCGGGAACGCGCCCCCCCACAATGAGCAGTTCTTC. J is TRBJ2-1 and V is TRBV20-1, with 8 bases identical to TRBD2. This CDR3 comprises 16 residues. V lost 5 bases to trimming and J lost 5 bases; unmatched junction nucleotides: 14. The germline V gene has CDR1 DFQATT and CDR2 SNEGSKA (reference sequence).